Listed below are T cell receptor beta chains from one sample, sequenced in a study of cytotoxic CD8 clonotypes in ibrutinib-treated CLL. Clones were read by immunoSEQ multiplex PCR, and TCRdb kept only the in-frame ones, dropping some. The sample carries approximately 47,000 clones, 65% to 70% recorded once. The sample in question was PBMCs, obtained after 24 months of ibrutinib treatment. Every receptor here comes from a human donor with chronic lymphocytic leukemia. The CDR3 runs from the conserved cysteine through the conserved F or W. D genes are given only for firm matches. Some rows have no size entry. The others give once, few or many, or a class for an expanded clone.

>TRBV19|NA|TRBJ2-2|NA
TGTGCCAGTAGTATTTTTAGGACCGGGGAGCTGTTTTTT
CASSIFRTGELFF
>TRBV5-1|NA|TRBJ2-3|NA
TGCGCCAGCAGCTTGGGGTCTAGCCCGCACACAGATACGCAGTATTTT
CASSLGSSPHTDTQYF
>TRBV20-1|NA|TRBJ1-4|NA
TGCAGTGCTTCTCCGTTTGAAAAACTGTTTTTT
CSASPFEKLFF
>TRBV30|NA|TRBJ1-1|TRBD1
TGTGCCTGGAGTTACACCGGGACAGGGAATGCTTTCTTT
CAWSYTGTGNAFF
>TRBV7-3|few|TRBJ2-1|TRBD1
TGTGCCAGCAGCTCGGACAGGCACAATGAGCAGTTCTTC
CASSSDRHNEQFF
>TRBV18|NA|TRBJ1-4|NA
TGTGCCAGCTCACCGCCGGAAGCGGCGGGTGAAGAACTGTTTTTT
CASSPPEAAGEELFF
>TRBV4-1|NA|TRBJ2-7|NA
TGCGCCAGCAGCCAAGAAGGGGCGCCCTACGAGCAGTACTTC
CASSQEGAPYEQYF
>TRBV29-1|NA|TRBJ2-3|NA
TGCAGCGTCCTGCAGAATACGCAGTATTTT
CSVLQNTQYF
>TRBV6-1|once|TRBJ2-7|TRBD2
TGTGCCAGCCTACTAGCGTCCTCTTACGAGCAGTACTTC
CASLLASSYEQYF
>TRBV12-5|NA|TRBJ2-3|NA
TGTGCTAGTGGGCTAGGGCAGGGTAGCACAGATACGCAGTATTTT
CASGLGQGSTDTQYF
>TRBV6-1|NA|TRBJ1-1|NA
TGTGCCAGCCTCAAACAGTCCGTGAACACTGAAGCTTTCTTT
CASLKQSVNTEAFF
>TRBV2|NA|TRBJ2-5|TRBD1
TGTGCCAGCAGTGAAGCTAGGACAGGGGGCGTACAGTACTTC
CASSEARTGGVQYF
>TRBV7-9|NA|TRBJ2-1|TRBD2
TGTGCCAGCAGCGAAACGCGAACTAGCGGGAGGGATGAGCAGTTCTTC
CASSETRTSGRDEQFF
>TRBV18|few|TRBJ2-5|TRBD2
TGTGCCAGCTCACTCGGACTAGTCGGGGAGACCCAGTACTTC
CASSLGLVGETQYF
>TRBV5-1|NA|TRBJ2-3|NA
TGCGCCAGCAGACCAGGTGTCACAGATACGCAGTATTTT
CASRPGVTDTQYF
>TRBV11-1|NA|TRBJ2-7|NA
TGTGCCAGCAGCTTTGGTAACTCCTACGAGCAGTACTTC
CASSFGNSYEQYF
>TRBV28|NA|TRBJ1-2|TRBD1
TGTGCCAGCAACCCGGGACAGGTGGGCCACTATGGCTACACCTTC
CASNPGQVGHYGYTF
>TRBV10-3|NA|TRBJ1-5|TRBD1
TGTGCCATCAGTGACCCATACCCCGGGACAGGGGTAAATCAGCCCCAGCATTTT
CAISDPYPGTGVNQPQHF
>TRBV5-6|NA|TRBJ1-5|NA
TGTGCCAGCAGCTTGGCTGGGGGCGGCAATCAGCCCCAGCATTTT
CASSLAGGGNQPQHF
>TRBV4-1|NA|TRBJ2-5|NA
TGCGCCAGCAGCCACGGGGTGACCCAGTACTTC
CASSHGVTQYF
>TRBV5-1|NA|TRBJ2-5|NA
TGCGCCAGCAGGTCGGACAGCCGGGCCCAGTACTTC
CASRSDSRAQYF
>TRBV9|NA|TRBJ2-3|TRBD2
TGTGCCAGCAGCTCACCTGCGGGAGTCACAGATACGCAGTATTTT
CASSSPAGVTDTQYF
>TRBV6-1|NA|TRBJ2-5|NA
TGTGCCAGCAGTGAACGCTTTCTGGGGGGGGCCGAGACCCAGTACTTC
CASSERFLGGAETQYF
>TRBV18|NA|TRBJ1-3|NA
TGTGCCAGCTCCGACACCTCCTCTGGAAACACCATATATTTT
CASSDTSSGNTIYF